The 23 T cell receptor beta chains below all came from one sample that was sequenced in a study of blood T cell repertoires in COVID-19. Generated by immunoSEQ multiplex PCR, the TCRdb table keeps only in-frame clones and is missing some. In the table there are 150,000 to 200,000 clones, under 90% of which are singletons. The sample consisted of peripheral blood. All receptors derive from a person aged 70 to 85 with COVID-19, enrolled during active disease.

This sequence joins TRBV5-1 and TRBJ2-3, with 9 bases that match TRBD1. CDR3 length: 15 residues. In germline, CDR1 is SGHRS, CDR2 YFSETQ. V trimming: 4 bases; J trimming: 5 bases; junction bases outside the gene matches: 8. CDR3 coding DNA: TGCGCCAGCAGCAACCGGGACAGGGCCGGAGATACGCAGTATTTT. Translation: CASSNRDRAGDTQYF.

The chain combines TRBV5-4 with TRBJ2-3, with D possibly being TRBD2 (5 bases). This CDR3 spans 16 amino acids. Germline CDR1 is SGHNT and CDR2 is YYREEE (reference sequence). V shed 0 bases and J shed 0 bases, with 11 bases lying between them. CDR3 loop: CASSLEADPSTDTQYF. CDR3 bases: TGTGCCAGCAGCTTGGAAGCGGACCCTAGCACAGATACGCAGTATTTT.

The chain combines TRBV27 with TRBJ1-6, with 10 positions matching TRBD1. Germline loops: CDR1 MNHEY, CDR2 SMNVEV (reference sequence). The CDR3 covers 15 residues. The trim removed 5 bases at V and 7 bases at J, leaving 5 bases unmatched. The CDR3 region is CASSDRGPWNSPLHF. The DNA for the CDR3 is TGTGCCAGCAGTGACAGGGGGCCGTGGAATTCACCCCTCCACTTT.

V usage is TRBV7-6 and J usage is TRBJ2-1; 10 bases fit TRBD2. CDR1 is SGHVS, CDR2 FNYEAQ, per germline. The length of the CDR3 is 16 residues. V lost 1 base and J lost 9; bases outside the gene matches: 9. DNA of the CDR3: TGTGCCAGCAGCTTAGGAGGGAGCGGGAGGGCCAGTGAGCAGTTCTTC. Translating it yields CASSLGGSGRASEQFF.

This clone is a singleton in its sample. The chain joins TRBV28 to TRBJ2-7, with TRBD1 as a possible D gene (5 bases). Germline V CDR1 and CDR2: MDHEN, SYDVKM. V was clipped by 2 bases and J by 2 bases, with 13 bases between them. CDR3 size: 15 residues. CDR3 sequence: CASSLPGSTAYEQYF. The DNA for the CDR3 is TGTGCCAGCAGTTTACCAGGGTCGACGGCCTACGAGCAGTACTTC.

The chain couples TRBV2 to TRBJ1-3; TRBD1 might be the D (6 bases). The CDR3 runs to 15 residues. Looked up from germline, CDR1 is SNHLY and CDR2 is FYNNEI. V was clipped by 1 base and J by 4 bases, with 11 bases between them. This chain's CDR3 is CASSEGTGPGNTIYF. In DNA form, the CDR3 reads TGTGCCAGCAGTGAAGGTACAGGGCCGGGAAACACCATATATTTT.

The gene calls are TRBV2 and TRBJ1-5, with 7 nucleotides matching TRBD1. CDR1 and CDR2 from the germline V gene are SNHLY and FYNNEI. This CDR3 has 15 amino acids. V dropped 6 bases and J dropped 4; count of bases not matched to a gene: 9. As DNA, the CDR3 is TGTGCCAGCAGGGATCAACAGGGGCTTAATCAGCCCCAGCATTTT. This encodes CASRDQQGLNQPQHF.

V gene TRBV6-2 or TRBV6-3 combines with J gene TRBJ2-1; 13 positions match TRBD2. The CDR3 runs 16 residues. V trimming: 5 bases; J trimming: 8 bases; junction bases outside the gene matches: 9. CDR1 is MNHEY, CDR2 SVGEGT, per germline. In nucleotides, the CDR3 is TGTGCCAGCAGTCGGACTAGCGGGGGCCTTTTCCATGAGCAGTTCTTC. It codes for CASSRTSGGLFHEQFF.

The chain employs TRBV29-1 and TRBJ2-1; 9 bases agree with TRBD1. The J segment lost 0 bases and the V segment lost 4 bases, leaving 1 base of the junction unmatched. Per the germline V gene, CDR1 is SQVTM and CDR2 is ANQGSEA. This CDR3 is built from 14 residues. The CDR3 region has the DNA TGCAGCGTTGCGACAGGGGGCTCCTACAATGAGCAGTTCTTC. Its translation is CSVATGGSYNEQFF.

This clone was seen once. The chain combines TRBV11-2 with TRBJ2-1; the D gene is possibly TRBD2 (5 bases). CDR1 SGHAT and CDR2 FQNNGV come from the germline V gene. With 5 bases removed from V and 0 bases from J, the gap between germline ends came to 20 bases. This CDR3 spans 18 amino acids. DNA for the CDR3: TGTGCCAGCAGCCGGACCGGACTTTCGATAAGCTCCTACAATGAGCAGTTCTTC. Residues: CASSRTGLSISSYNEQFF.

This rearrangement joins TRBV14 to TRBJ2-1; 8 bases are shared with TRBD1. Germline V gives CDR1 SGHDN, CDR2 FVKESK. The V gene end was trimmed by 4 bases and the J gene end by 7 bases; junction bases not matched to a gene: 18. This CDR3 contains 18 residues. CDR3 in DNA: TGTGCCAGCAGCCGACTACGCCTCGGGACAGGCTTTCATAATGAGCAGTTCTTC. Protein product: CASSRLRLGTGFHNEQFF.

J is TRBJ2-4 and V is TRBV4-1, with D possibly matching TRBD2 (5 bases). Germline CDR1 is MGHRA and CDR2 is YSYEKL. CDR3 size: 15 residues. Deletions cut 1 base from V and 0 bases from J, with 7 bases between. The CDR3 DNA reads TGCGCCAGCAGCCAAGCCGGACTAGCCAAAAACATTCAGTACTTC. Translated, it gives CASSQAGLAKNIQYF.

CDR3 in DNA: TGCGCCAGCAGTCAGCGGGATGAGCAGTTCTTC. Encoded protein: CASSQRDEQFF. This sequence joins TRBV5-1 and TRBJ2-1; possibly TRBD2 for D (6 bases). CDR1 and CDR2 (germline): SGHRS, YFSETQ. The CDR3 contains 11 residues. Trimming stripped 5 bases from V and 8 bases from J, with 8 bases between.

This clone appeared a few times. In DNA, the CDR3 is TGTGCCAGCAGTTCCAGGACAGGGAGTGAATATGGCTACACCTTC. It codes for CASSSRTGSEYGYTF. This chain uses TRBV6-5 with TRBJ1-2; TRBD1 matches 8 bases. This CDR3 spans 15 amino acids. V lost 4 bases to trimming and J lost 5 bases; unmatched junction nucleotides: 9. Germline V lookup: CDR1 MNHEY, CDR2 SVGAGI.

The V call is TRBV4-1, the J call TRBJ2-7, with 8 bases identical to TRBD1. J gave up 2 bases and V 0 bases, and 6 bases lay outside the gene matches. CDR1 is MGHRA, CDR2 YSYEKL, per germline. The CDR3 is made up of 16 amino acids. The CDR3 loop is CASSQEPGTGPYEQYF. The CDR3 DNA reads TGCGCCAGCAGCCAAGAACCCGGGACAGGTCCCTACGAGCAGTACTTC.

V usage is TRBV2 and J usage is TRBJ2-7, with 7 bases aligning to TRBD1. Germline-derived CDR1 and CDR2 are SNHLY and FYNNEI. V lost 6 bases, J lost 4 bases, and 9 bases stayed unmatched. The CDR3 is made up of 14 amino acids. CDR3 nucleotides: TGTGCCAGCAGACTAGAGGGGGCGCCTTACGAGCAGTACTTC. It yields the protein CASRLEGAPYEQYF.

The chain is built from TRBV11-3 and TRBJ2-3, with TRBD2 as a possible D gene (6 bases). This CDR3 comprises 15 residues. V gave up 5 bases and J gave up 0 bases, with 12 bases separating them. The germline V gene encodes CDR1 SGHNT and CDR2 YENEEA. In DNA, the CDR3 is TGTGCCAGCAGCCCGGGCGGGACTAGCACAGATACGCAGTATTTT. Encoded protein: CASSPGGTSTDTQYF.

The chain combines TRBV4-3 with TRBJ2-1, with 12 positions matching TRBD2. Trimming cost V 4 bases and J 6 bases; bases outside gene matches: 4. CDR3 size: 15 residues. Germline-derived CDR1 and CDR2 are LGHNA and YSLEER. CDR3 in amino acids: CASSPLAGGGNEQFF. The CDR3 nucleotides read TGCGCCAGCAGCCCCCTAGCGGGAGGGGGCAATGAGCAGTTCTTC.

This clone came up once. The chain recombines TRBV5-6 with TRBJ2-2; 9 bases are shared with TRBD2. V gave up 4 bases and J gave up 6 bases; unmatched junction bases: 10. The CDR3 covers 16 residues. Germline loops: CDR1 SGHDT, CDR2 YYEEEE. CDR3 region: CASSQRLAVVSGELFF. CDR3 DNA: TGTGCCAGCAGCCAGAGACTAGCGGTTGTGTCCGGGGAGCTGTTTTTT.

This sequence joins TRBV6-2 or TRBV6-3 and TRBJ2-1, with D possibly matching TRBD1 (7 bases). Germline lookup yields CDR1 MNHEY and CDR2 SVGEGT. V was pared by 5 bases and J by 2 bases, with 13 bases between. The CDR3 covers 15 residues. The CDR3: CASSRRDSTYNEQFF. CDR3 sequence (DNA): TGTGCCAGCAGTAGGAGGGACAGCACCTACAATGAGCAGTTCTTC.

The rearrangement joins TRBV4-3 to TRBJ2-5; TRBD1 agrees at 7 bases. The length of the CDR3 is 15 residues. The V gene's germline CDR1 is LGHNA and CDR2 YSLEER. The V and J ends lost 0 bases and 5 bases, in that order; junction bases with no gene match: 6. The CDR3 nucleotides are TGCGCCAGCAGCCAAGAAGACAGGGCAGGGGAGACCCAGTACTTC. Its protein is CASSQEDRAGETQYF.

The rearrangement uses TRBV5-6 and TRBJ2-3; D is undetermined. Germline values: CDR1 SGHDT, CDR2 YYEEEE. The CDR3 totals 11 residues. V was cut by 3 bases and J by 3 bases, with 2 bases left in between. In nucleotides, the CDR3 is TGTGCCAGCAGCTCTACAGATACGCAGTATTTT. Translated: CASSSTDTQYF.

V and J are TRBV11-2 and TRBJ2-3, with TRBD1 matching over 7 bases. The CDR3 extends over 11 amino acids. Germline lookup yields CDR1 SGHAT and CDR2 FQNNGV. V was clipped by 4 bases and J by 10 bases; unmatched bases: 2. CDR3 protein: CASSSTGSQYF. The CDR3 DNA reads TGTGCCAGCAGCTCGACAGGGTCGCAGTATTTT.